These 3 T cell receptor beta chains share one sample of origin, sequenced in a study of blood T cell repertoires in COVID-19. The protocol was immunoSEQ multiplex PCR, while the TCRdb copy is restricted to in-frame clones and leaves out a portion. The sample contains hundreds of thousands of clones, about 83% of which appear only once. The sequencing sample was made of PBMCs or T cells enriched from blood (not recorded which). These receptors originate from a woman between 45 and 60 years old who had been exposed to COVID-19.

V usage is TRBV11-3 and J usage is TRBJ2-2; 10 nucleotides agree with TRBD1. V lost 1 base to trimming and J lost 6 bases; unmatched junction nucleotides: 8. CDR3 length equals 17 residues. The germline V gene has CDR1 SGHNT and CDR2 YENEEA. The CDR3 nucleotides read TGTGCCAGCAGCTTAGGGGCGGACAGGGGGATGGCCGGGGAGCTGTTTTTT. Amino acid sequence: CASSLGADRGMAGELFF.

The V gene is TRBV18, the J gene TRBJ1-2; a weak D match, TRBD1 (5 bases). V was pared by 4 bases and J by 3 bases, with 9 bases between. The V gene's germline CDR1 is KGHSH and CDR2 LQKENI. The CDR3 extends over 13 amino acids. CDR3 loop: CASSRSGDYGYTF. Here the CDR3 DNA reads TGTGCCAGCTCACGTTCGGGGGACTATGGCTACACCTTC.

The chain couples TRBV28 to TRBJ1-1; a weak D match, TRBD1 (5 bases). The CDR3 loop spans 16 amino acids. V lost 5 bases and J 0 bases, leaving 16 bases between the germline ends. Germline loops: CDR1 MDHEN, CDR2 SYDVKM. CDR3 nucleotides: TGTGCCAGCAGTCCCGGGCCAGGGTTGGTGAACACTGAAGCTTTCTTT. It codes for CASSPGPGLVNTEAFF.